Presented here are 8 T cell receptor beta chains from one specimen sequenced in a study of vaccination and CD4 T cells after COVID-19. Treatment noted: roughly 11-day PBMC culture with coronavirus spike peptide pools or control peptides (ViraFEST assay). These receptors are not linked to any known antigen. At the Johns Hopkins FTIC core, DNA taken from cultured CD4+ T cells was sequenced by way of the Oncomine TCR Beta short-read assay. TCRdb re-analysed the PCR reads in MiXCR, keeping a single row per CDR3 protein. The data hold 25,000 to 30,000 distinct CDR3 sequences, with less than 60% observed a single time. This material consisted of CD4+ T cells from blood, cultured in vitro, taken before SARS-CoV-2 vaccination. Every receptor here comes from a human donor who received a COVID-19 vaccine.

This clonotype was detected a few times. The chain's CDR3 is CASRGSNNSPLHF. As DNA, the CDR3 is TGTGCCAGCAGAGGATCTAATAATTCACCCCTCCACTTT. This chain links TRBV6-1 with TRBJ1-6; D uncertain. This CDR3 has 13 amino acids. CDR1 and CDR2 (germline): MNHNS, SASEGT. Trimming removed 6 bases from V and 5 bases from J, with 8 bases in between.

This sequence joins TRBV7-2 and TRBJ2-2; D is undetermined. V was clipped by 3 bases and J by 4 bases, with 9 bases between them. There are 14 residues in the CDR3. In germline, CDR1 is SGHTA, CDR2 FQGNSA. The CDR3 bases are TGTGCCAGCAGCTTTGGCAGAGGCACCGGGGAGCTGTTTTTT. This sequence encodes CASSFGRGTGELFF.

The chain combines TRBV6-1 with TRBJ1-2; maybe TRBD1 (5 bases). Germline values: CDR1 MNHNS, CDR2 SASEGT. The CDR3 extends over 14 amino acids. V lost 8 bases, J lost 6 bases, and 19 bases lay in between. CDR3 DNA sequence: TGTGCCAGCGGGGGAGGGTTTGGGTTCAATGGCTACACCTTC. Encoded protein: CASGGGFGFNGYTF.

This chain links TRBV2 with TRBJ1-6; D is ambiguous. The germline V and J ends were trimmed by 8 bases and 7 bases, with 12 bases remaining between them. This CDR3 region has 13 residues. CDR1 and CDR2 (germline): SNHLY, FYNNEI. The CDR3 nucleotides are TGTGCCAGCGAGGCCGACCGCAATTCACCCCTCCACTTT. Translated: CASEADRNSPLHF.

The chain is built from TRBV29-1 and TRBJ1-2; 9 positions match TRBD1. With V trimmed by 4 bases and J by 6 bases, 12 bases remained unmatched. CDR1 and CDR2 from the germline V gene are SQVTM and ANQGSEA. The length of the CDR3 is 15 residues. CDR3 loop: CSVVRDREFGHGYTF. Written as DNA, the CDR3 is TGCAGCGTTGTTCGGGACAGGGAATTCGGGCATGGCTACACCTTC.

The CDR3 protein is CAISEYETAYSNQPQHF. Here the CDR3 DNA reads TGTGCCATCAGTGAGTATGAGACCGCGTATAGCAATCAGCCCCAGCATTTT. This chain uses TRBV10-3 with TRBJ1-5; D is undetermined. Germline assignment: CDR1 ENHRY and CDR2 SYGVKD. The CDR3 covers 17 residues. The V end lost 1 base, the J end lost 0 bases, and 13 bases lay between the germline ends.

This clonotype was seen a handful of times. The chain uses TRBV10-3 and TRBJ1-2; 10 bases agree with TRBD1. The CDR3 length is 12 residues. In germline, CDR1 is ENHRY, CDR2 SYGVKD. V was pared by 9 bases and J by 5 bases, with 3 bases of the junction left unmatched. The CDR3 coding sequence is TGTGCCATGGGACAGGGGAGATATGGCTACACCTTC. Amino acid sequence: CAMGQGRYGYTF.

The chain joins TRBV11-3 to TRBJ2-2; D gene uncertain. Between the trimmed V and J ends, which lost 5 bases and 6 bases, there was a span of 10 bases. This CDR3 is 13 amino acids long. Germline assignment: CDR1 SGHNT and CDR2 YENEEA. CDR3 region: CASSALRPGELFF. The CDR3 DNA follows: TGTGCCAGCAGCGCCCTCCGCCCCGGGGAGCTGTTTTTT.